Described below is a single T cell receptor beta chain sequence and its context. As yet, its antigen is unknown. This specimen comes from a study of shared clonotypes between healthy human individuals. The study's findings and limits: Shared clonotypes across all four donors exceeded non-shared ones in generation probability. Sampling involved blood alone; tissue repertoires likely differ.

Each cell subset's genomic DNA was divided evenly among several immunoSEQ plates. Replicate sorted-subset PCRs were loaded with around 200 ng DNA, about 31,000 T cell genomes. Clones were sequenced by immunoSEQ multiplex PCR, and TCRdb holds only the in-frame ones, with some missing. Here the sample spans approximately 710,000 clones, about 92% being singletons. Germline V gene lookup returns CDR1 MDHEN and CDR2 SYDVKM. This CDR3 is built from 15 residues. Trimming cost V 4 bases and J 3 bases, with 15 bases left between them. The source is a young man in good health. Some clones in this sample may be carry-over from other donors' samples. Sequenced sample: memory CD8+ T cells from PBMCs. Subset in this sample: CD45RO+ cells pooled with CCR7-negative TemRA cells. V usage is TRBV28 and J usage is TRBJ1-1; D perhaps matches TRBD1 (5 bases). This CDR3 is CASSYPRGGHTEAFF. In nucleotides, the CDR3 is TGTGCCAGCAGTTACCCGAGGGGTGGGCACACTGAAGCTTTCTTT.